These 5 T cell receptor beta chains were all obtained from the same sample, sequenced in a study of cytomegalovirus exposure and HLA in healthy donors. In the PCR, 60 Vbeta and 13 Jbeta primers were used. Some clones are missing from TCRdb's copy, which holds only in-frame ones; the method was immunoSEQ multiplex PCR. The profile covers approximately 140,000 clones, with around three quarters appearing a single time and less than 7.5% taken by the ten largest. What was sequenced was PBMCs. Receptors were obtained from a woman aged 40 to 50 in good health and CMV-seropositive.

This clone was detected once. This chain links TRBV5-1 with TRBJ1-2, with D tentatively TRBD1 (6 bases). V was clipped by 0 bases and J by 6 bases, with 9 bases between them. In germline, CDR1 is SGHRS, CDR2 YFSETQ. The CDR3 covers 13 residues. The chain's CDR3 is CASSLVQGDGYTF. DNA of the CDR3: TGCGCCAGCAGCTTGGTACAGGGCGATGGCTACACCTTC. Filled out from reference TRBV5-1 and TRBJ1-2, the complete variable domain reads KAGVTQTPRYLIKTRGQQVTLSCSPISGHRSVSWYQQTPGQGLQFLFEYFSETQRNKGNFPGRFSGRQFSNSRSEMNVSTLELGDSALYLCASSLVQGDGYTFGSGTRLTVV.

The V gene is TRBV18, the J gene TRBJ2-1; D not certain. Germline values: CDR1 KGHSH, CDR2 LQKENI. The V end was cut by 4 bases, the J end by 6 bases, with 16 bases between. This CDR3 contains 15 residues. CDR3 nucleotides: TGTGCCAGCTCACTAACCCGGCAGGCCCTCAATGAGCAGTTCTTC. Its protein product is CASSLTRQALNEQFF.

The rearrangement links TRBV18 to TRBJ2-3, with TRBD1 identical over 9 bases. V gave up 3 bases and J gave up 2 bases; unmatched junction bases: 9. This CDR3 has 17 residues. Per germline, CDR1 KGHSH and CDR2 LQKENI. The CDR3 reads CASSPRQGTGPTDTQYF. The CDR3 DNA reads TGTGCCAGCTCACCCCGTCAAGGGACAGGGCCCACAGATACGCAGTATTTT.

This clone was found a few times. This sequence joins TRBV30 and TRBJ1-1; perhaps TRBD1 as D (5 bases). Deletions cut 2 bases from V and 3 bases from J, with 7 bases between. The CDR3 loop spans 12 amino acids. Per the germline V gene, CDR1 is GTSNPN and CDR2 is SVGIG (reference sequence). Here the CDR3 DNA reads TGTGCCTGGAGTACAGGTGACACTGAAGCTTTCTTT. Encoded protein: CAWSTGDTEAFF.

The V gene is TRBV6-6, the J gene TRBJ2-7; D may be TRBD2 (5 bases). Trimming left V 4 bases short and J 6 bases short, with 10 bases between. This CDR3 is built from 12 residues. Germline V gene sequence: CDR1 MNHNY, CDR2 SVGAGI (reference sequence). In DNA form, the CDR3 reads TGTGCCAGCAGTTCCCGGGAAGGCGAGCAGTACTTC. It translates to CASSSREGEQYF.